Listed here are 15 T cell receptor beta chains from one sample, sequenced in a study of T cells in Graves' hyperthyroidism and ophthalmopathy. Template material for amplifying TCR beta CDR3 regions consisted of RNA transcripts. The HTBI primer set drove a first-round RT-PCR of the TCR CDR3. TCRdb passed the multiplex PCR reads through MiXCR, listing each CDR3 protein once. The data hold roughly 630,000 distinct CDR3 sequences, with approximately 14% observed a single time. Sequencing was done on a sample of blood. Receptor source: a young woman with Graves' hyperthyroidism.

Ten or more counts support this clonotype. This chain uses TRBV7-8 with TRBJ2-2; D is possibly TRBD2 (6 bases). V lost 5 bases and J 4 bases, leaving 17 bases between the germline ends. The V gene's germline CDR1 is SGHVS and CDR2 FQNEAQ. This CDR3 contains 16 residues. The DNA of the CDR3 is TGTGCCAGCAGCGGTACTAGCTCCCTAACCACCGGGGAGCTGTTTTTT. This encodes CASSGTSSLTTGELFF.

This clonotype has ten or more counts. The genes are TRBV20-1 and TRBJ2-7; 13 nucleotides agree with TRBD2. From germline, CDR1 is DFQATT and CDR2 SNEGSKA (reference sequence). Trimming at V came to 5 bases and at J to 1 base, leaving 11 bases not matched to a gene. The CDR3 consists of 17 residues. The CDR3 DNA reads as TGCAGTGCTCAGGCGACTAGCGGGAGGAATTGGTCCTACGAGCAGTACTTC. Protein: CSAQATSGRNWSYEQYF.

V usage is TRBV10-3 and J usage is TRBJ1-6; tentative D call: TRBD1 (5 bases). This CDR3 region has 12 residues. The V gene lost 10 bases and the J gene lost 6 bases, with 10 bases spanning the gap. Germline V CDR1 and CDR2: ENHRY, SYGVKD. In DNA, the CDR3 is TGTGCCACCCGGGACTCTAATTCACCCCTCCACTTT. It codes for CATRDSNSPLHF.

This clonotype was detected ten times or more. The V and J genes are TRBV28 and TRBJ2-3; no clear D gene. This CDR3 has 17 residues. In germline, CDR1 is MDHEN, CDR2 SYDVKM. V was shortened by 3 bases and J by 2 bases, with 18 bases between the two germline ends. For the CDR3, the DNA is TGTGCCAGCAGTTTCCCCCGGGTTGAGAGTCACACAGATACGCAGTATTTT. Protein: CASSFPRVESHTDTQYF.

This clonotype has only a few counts. J is TRBJ2-1 and V is TRBV7-2; D perhaps matches TRBD2 (5 bases). The CDR3 length is 16 residues. The germline V gene has CDR1 SGHTA and CDR2 FQGNSA. Trimming removed 0 bases from V and 0 bases from J, with 9 bases in between. The CDR3 sequence: CASSLAGESSYNEQFF. The CDR3 nucleotides are TGTGCCAGCAGCTTAGCGGGAGAGAGCTCCTACAATGAGCAGTTCTTC.

This clonotype was recorded many times. The CDR3 nucleotides read TGTGCCAGCAGTTCCGGACAGGGACCCTACGAGCAGTACTTC. It specifies CASSSGQGPYEQYF. V usage is TRBV28 and J usage is TRBJ2-7, with 8 bases that match TRBD1. Losses at the gene ends were 4 bases for V and 2 bases for J; bases not matched to a gene: 4. Germline CDR1 is MDHEN and CDR2 is SYDVKM. The length of the CDR3 is 14 residues.

This clonotype occurred many times. The gene calls are TRBV27 and TRBJ2-1, with TRBD2 matching 14 bases. The germline V gene has CDR1 MNHEY and CDR2 SMNVEV (reference sequence). This CDR3 comprises 18 residues. V gave up 2 bases and J gave up 9 bases; unmatched junction bases: 12. The CDR3 loop reads CASSLEVGLAGERSEQFF. In DNA, the CDR3 is TGTGCCAGCAGTTTAGAAGTGGGACTAGCGGGAGAAAGGTCTGAGCAGTTCTTC.

This clonotype has a handful of counts. The chain joins TRBV6-2 or TRBV6-3 to TRBJ2-1; D not resolved. V was trimmed by 6 bases and J by 7 bases, leaving 13 bases between them. CDR3 length equals 13 residues. Germline loops: CDR1 MNHEY, CDR2 SVGEGT. The CDR3 DNA reads as TGTGCCAGCAGCCTCCCGGGCGGTAATGAGCAGTTCTTC. Protein sequence: CASSLPGGNEQFF.

The chain combines TRBV29-1 with TRBJ1-1; maybe TRBD1 (6 bases). There are 12 residues in the CDR3. Germline V gene lookup returns CDR1 SQVTM and CDR2 ANQGSEA. The V and J ends lost 7 bases and 0 bases respectively, with 9 bases between them. The CDR3 loop reads CSAGGMNTEAFF. CDR3 coding DNA: TGCAGCGCCGGGGGCATGAACACTGAAGCTTTCTTT.

The table lists this clonotype with a few counts. The genes are TRBV5-1 and TRBJ1-1; tentative D call: TRBD1 (5 bases). V lost 0 bases and J lost 5, with 20 bases in between. The CDR3 consists of 17 residues. Germline V CDR1 and CDR2: SGHRS, YFSETQ. DNA for the CDR3: TGCGCCAGCAGCTTGGGTTCGACAGTTCCGCGGGGGACTGAAGCTTTCTTT. Translation: CASSLGSTVPRGTEAFF.

This clonotype showed up many times. V is TRBV30 and J is TRBJ1-2; D not certain. Germline lookup yields CDR1 GTSNPN and CDR2 SVGIG (reference sequence). The CDR3 is 14 amino acids. The V and J ends lost 3 bases and 7 bases respectively, with 18 bases between them. CDR3 protein: CAWRRNKSPSGYTF. DNA for the CDR3: TGTGCCTGGAGGCGGAACAAATCCCCCTCTGGCTACACCTTC.

The chain carries TRBV6-2 or TRBV6-3 and TRBJ2-3; 11 bases match TRBD2. V gave up 0 bases and J gave up 6 bases; unmatched junction bases: 17. The germline V gene has CDR1 MNHEY and CDR2 SVGEGT. The CDR3 has 20 residues. The CDR3 DNA follows: TGTGCCAGCAGTTACTCGTTGTCGGCCGATAGCGGGAGGGCTAGGGATACGCAGTATTTT. Translated, it gives CASSYSLSADSGRARDTQYF.

This clonotype has a handful of counts. V and J are TRBV6-2 or TRBV6-3 and TRBJ1-2, with D possibly TRBD1 on 6 matching bases. The germline V gene has CDR1 MNHEY and CDR2 SVGEGT. This CDR3 has 17 residues. The V end was cut by 4 bases, the J end by 8 bases, with 26 bases between. The CDR3 DNA reads TGTGCCAGCAGTTCGGAAGTCTGGGGACACGGCGGTAAGGGCTACACCTTC. It specifies CASSSEVWGHGGKGYTF.

The chain has TRBV19 and TRBJ2-1; 8 bases are shared with TRBD2. The CDR3 covers 16 residues. Germline V lookup: CDR1 LNHDA, CDR2 SQIVND (reference sequence). Germline trimming cut 0 bases from V and 5 bases from J; bases unmatched to any gene: 6. The CDR3 sequence: CASSIDWTSRHNEQFF. CDR3 DNA sequence: TGTGCCAGTAGTATAGATTGGACTAGCCGACACAATGAGCAGTTCTTC.

A note on this clonotype: A read error may be the cause here, since a much bigger clone is one base away. The rearrangement uses TRBV7-2 and TRBJ2-1; tentative D call: TRBD2 (5 bases). Germline CDR1 and CDR2: SGHTA and FQGNSA. V was cut by 4 bases and J by 9 bases, with 10 bases left in between. The CDR3 loop spans 12 amino acids. The CDR3 DNA follows: TGTGCCAGCAGCTCCACTAGGTCTGAGCAGTTCTTC. Its protein is CASSSTRSEQFF.